This T cell receptor (beta chain) was obtained from a study of T cells of healthy individuals. This CDR3 is 16 amino acids long. Trimming pared 3 bases from V and 0 bases from J, leaving 17 bases between. From germline, CDR1 is DFQATT and CDR2 SNEGSKA (reference sequence). Each CDR3 protein is one row after TCRdb ran MiXCR on the 5' RACE reads. The top ten hold 6.2% of the sample, which has around 98,000 distinct CDR3 sequences, 17% seen once. V usage is TRBV20-1 and J usage is TRBJ1-2, with D possibly TRBD1 on 5 matching bases. The clonotype was recovered from a human donor in good health. CDR3 coding DNA: TGCAGTGCTAGCCTCGGGGGGTCCCCATCTAACTATGGCTACACCTTC. This gives the protein CSASLGGSPSNYGYTF.